Listed below are T cell receptor beta chains from one sample, sequenced in a study of blood T cell repertoires in COVID-19. Data came from immunoSEQ multiplex PCR; TCRdb stores just in-frame clones and leaves some out. The table shows 200,000 to 250,000 clones, with 80% to 90% occurring only once. The sequencing input was PBMCs or T cells enriched from blood (not recorded which). Receptor source: a woman in her forties who had been exposed to COVID-19. The CDR3 runs from the conserved cysteine through the conserved F or W. A D gene is named only where the DNA matches it firmly. A clone size is listed for some rows: how often the clone was seen (once, few, many), or a class if it is expanded.

>-|TRBJ1-2|14|few|TRBV5-1
TGCGCCAGCAGCTTGGCTACAGCTAACTATGGCTACACCTTC
CASSLATANYGYTF
>-|TRBJ2-3|15|once|TRBV18
TGTGCCAGCTCAGAAACAGGAGCTCTCACAGATACGCAGTATTTT
CASSETGALTDTQYF
>TRBD2|TRBJ2-5|15|-|TRBV4-2
TGTGCCAGCAGCTCCGGTGGCGGGGGGGCCGAGACCCAGTACTTC
CASSSGGGGAETQYF
>-|TRBJ1-2|10|few|TRBV28
TGTGCCAGCAGTACCGAAATCTACTCCTTC
CASSTEIYSF
>TRBD1|TRBJ1-2|15|few|TRBV6-2/TRBV6-3
TGTGCCAGCAGTCTCCAGGACAGGGGGTCGCATGGCTACACCTTC
CASSLQDRGSHGYTF
>TRBD1|TRBJ2-7|14|-|TRBV28
TGTGCCAGCATCTACGGGACAGGGAGCGGCGAGCAGTACTTC
CASIYGTGSGEQYF
>TRBD1|TRBJ1-3|18|-|TRBV5-8
TGTGCCAGCAGCCCCAGGACAGGCGCCTTATTCTCTGGAAACACCATATATTTT
CASSPRTGALFSGNTIYF
>-|TRBJ1-1|14|many|TRBV30
TGTGCCTGGCTGCGGACAGCAATGAACACTGAAGCTTTCTTT
CAWLRTAMNTEAFF
>-|TRBJ1-5|18|-|TRBV19
TGTGCCAGTAGTATCGCAAAGGCGGCAGGGCGTATAGGACAGCCCCAGCATTTT
CASSIAKAAGRIGQPQHF
>TRBD2|TRBJ2-3|16|-|TRBV11-3
TGTGCCAGCAGCTTAGGAAGCCTAGCGGGGCCAGATACGCAGTATTTT
CASSLGSLAGPDTQYF
>TRBD2|TRBJ2-5|20|-|TRBV7-9
TGTGCCAGCAGCATCGGGGCTAGCGGGGGGCCCGAACGACCCAAAGAGACCCAGTACTTC
CASSIGASGGPERPKETQYF
>-|TRBJ2-5|14|-|TRBV7-9
TGTGCCAGCAGCTTACCGGGAAAACAAGAGACCCAGTACTTC
CASSLPGKQETQYF
>TRBD1|TRBJ1-2|13|-|TRBV27
TGTGCCAGCAAGGGACAGGATGACTATGGCTACACCTTC
CASKGQDDYGYTF
>TRBD2|TRBJ2-3|16|-|TRBV5-4
TGTGCCAGCAGCACGGGACTAGCGGGGGTAGGAGATACGCAGTATTTT
CASSTGLAGVGDTQYF
>-|TRBJ2-5|14|once|TRBV24-1
TGTGCCACCAGTGAGGTGGGCAGCCAAGAGACCCAGTACTTC
CATSEVGSQETQYF
>TRBD1|TRBJ1-4|15|-|TRBV5-1
TGCGCCAGCAGCCAATGGACAGGCCCGGGGGAAAAACTGTTTTTT
CASSQWTGPGEKLFF
>TRBD2|TRBJ2-1|15|-|TRBV7-2
TGTGCCAGCAGCTTGGGAGCGGGGGGGCTGGATGAGCAGTTCTTC
CASSLGAGGLDEQFF
>-|TRBJ1-5|12|-|TRBV6-9
TGTGCCATACAGACGGGGGATCAGCCCCAGCATTTT
CAIQTGDQPQHF
>TRBD1|TRBJ2-5|15|-|TRBV19
TGTGCCAGTAGTAGCAGACAGGGGGATAGGGAGACCCAGTACTTC
CASSSRQGDRETQYF
>-|TRBJ1-2|16|-|TRBV27
TGTGCCAGCTTGGGGGGAACCCCCCAAGGAATCTATGGCTACACCTTC
CASLGGTPQGIYGYTF
>-|TRBJ2-4|14|-|TRBV30
TGTGCCTGGAGTTCCGGAGCGGGCCAAAACATTCAGTACTTC
CAWSSGAGQNIQYF
>TRBD1|TRBJ1-6|15|-|TRBV28
TGTGCCAGCACCCCAAGACAGGGGTATAATTCACCCCTCCACTTT
CASTPRQGYNSPLHF
>TRBD2|TRBJ2-7|14|-|TRBV2
TGTGCCAGCAGTGACCGACTAGCGGGCTACGAGCAGTACTTC
CASSDRLAGYEQYF
>-|TRBJ1-2|14|few|TRBV13
TGTGCCAGCAGCTTAGGGGCGGGGGGCTATGGCTACACCTTC
CASSLGAGGYGYTF
>-|TRBJ2-7|13|-|TRBV18
TGTGCCAGCTCACCACCGGTCGGGGACGAGCAGTACTTC
CASSPPVGDEQYF
>-|TRBJ2-7|14|once|TRBV18
TGTGCCAGCTCACCACCGGGGTCAGGGCGGGAGCAGTACTTC
CASSPPGSGREQYF
>TRBD2|TRBJ2-3|14|once|TRBV28
TGTGCCAGTACTAGCGGGGGGGCCTGGGATACGCAGTATTTT
CASTSGGAWDTQYF
>-|TRBJ2-2|11|-|TRBV12-3/TRBV12-4
TGTGCCAGCAGTTACGAGAGGGAGCTGTTTTTT
CASSYERELFF
>TRBD1|TRBJ1-1|16|-|TRBV5-1
TGCGCCAGCAGCTATAACCCCACGACAGGGGGCTCTGAAGCTTTCTTT
CASSYNPTTGGSEAFF
>-|TRBJ2-2|14|once|TRBV27
TGTGCCAGCAGTCCAGGACTCCTCCCCGGGGAGCTGTTTTTT
CASSPGLLPGELFF
>-|TRBJ1-5|15|-|TRBV7-2
TGTGCCAGCAGCCCACTGGGGGGGGCGGAATGGCCCCAGCATTTT
CASSPLGGAEWPQHF
>-|TRBJ1-6|15|few|TRBV2
TGTGCCAGCAGTCCGGGACAAAAGAGGAATTCACCCCTCCACTTT
CASSPGQKRNSPLHF